The present TCR beta chain was sequenced within a study of Ad26.COV2.S vaccination and SARS-CoV-2 variants. Study in general: Vaccine-arm donor from the placebo-controlled COV1001 Ad26.COV2.S trial. Ad26.COV2.S, an intramuscular injection, was given once or twice 56 days apart.

Using immunoSEQ multiplex PCR, the repertoire was profiled, and TCRdb retains in-frame clones only, with some absent. The sample yields over 400,000 clones, approximately 92% seen once. As for treatment: around 19 received Ad26.COV2.S at low or high dose, single or two shots; a few received placebo; per-sample allocation not given. Sampling was done on day 63 after the first vaccine or placebo injection. The source material was peripheral blood, sampled in a trial of Ad26.COV2.S vaccine versus placebo. This TCR was sampled from a person between 18 and 59 years old who received the Ad26.COV2.S COVID-19 vaccine or a placebo.

CDR3 loop: CASSRDNTGELFF. The CDR3 DNA reads TGTGCCAGCAGCAGGGATAACACCGGGGAGCTGTTTTTT. V is TRBV2 and J is TRBJ2-2; D is perhaps TRBD1 (5 bases). The CDR3 runs 13 residues. Germline V gene sequence: CDR1 SNHLY, CDR2 FYNNEI. Trimming took 6 bases from V and 2 from J, leaving 7 bases between them.